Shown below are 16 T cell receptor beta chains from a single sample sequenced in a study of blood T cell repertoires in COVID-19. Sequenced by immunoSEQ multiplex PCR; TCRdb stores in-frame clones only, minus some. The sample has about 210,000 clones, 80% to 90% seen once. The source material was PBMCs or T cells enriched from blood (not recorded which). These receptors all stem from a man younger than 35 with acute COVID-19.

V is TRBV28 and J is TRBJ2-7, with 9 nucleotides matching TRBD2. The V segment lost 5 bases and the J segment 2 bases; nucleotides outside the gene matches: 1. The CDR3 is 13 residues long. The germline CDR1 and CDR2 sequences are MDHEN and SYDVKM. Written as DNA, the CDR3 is TGTGCCAGCAGTGCTAGCGGGGCCTACGAGCAGTACTTC. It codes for CASSASGAYEQYF.

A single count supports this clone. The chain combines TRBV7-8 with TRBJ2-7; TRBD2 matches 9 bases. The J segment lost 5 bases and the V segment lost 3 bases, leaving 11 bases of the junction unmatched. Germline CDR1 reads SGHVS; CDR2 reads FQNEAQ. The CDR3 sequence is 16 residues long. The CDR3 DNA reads TGTGCCAGCAGCTTTTTCTATAGCGGGGGAGATAACGAGCAGTACTTC. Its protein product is CASSFFYSGGDNEQYF.

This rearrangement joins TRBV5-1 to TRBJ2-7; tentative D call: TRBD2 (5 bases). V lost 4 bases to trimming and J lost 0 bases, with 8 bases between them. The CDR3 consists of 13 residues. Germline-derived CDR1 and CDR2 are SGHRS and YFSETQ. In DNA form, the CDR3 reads TGCGCCAGCAGCCGAGGGCTCTCCTACGAGCAGTACTTC. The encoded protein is CASSRGLSYEQYF.

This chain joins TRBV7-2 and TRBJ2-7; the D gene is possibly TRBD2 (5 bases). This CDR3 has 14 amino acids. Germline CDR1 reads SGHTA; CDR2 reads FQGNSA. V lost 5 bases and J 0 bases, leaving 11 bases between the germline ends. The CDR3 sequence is CASSATGISYEQYF. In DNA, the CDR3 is TGTGCCAGCAGCGCTACCGGGATCTCCTACGAGCAGTACTTC.

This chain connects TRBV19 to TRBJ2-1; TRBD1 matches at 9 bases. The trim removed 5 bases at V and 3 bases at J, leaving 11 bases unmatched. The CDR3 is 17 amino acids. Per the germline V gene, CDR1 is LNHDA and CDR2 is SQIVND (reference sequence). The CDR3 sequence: CASSQQPGTGIYNEQFF. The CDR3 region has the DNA TGTGCCAGTAGTCAACAACCGGGGACAGGGATCTACAATGAGCAGTTCTTC.

CDR3 in amino acids: CASSPSDLSYTGELFF. The CDR3 DNA follows: TGTGCCAGCAGCCCTTCCGACTTATCGTACACCGGGGAGCTGTTTTTT. V is TRBV28 and J is TRBJ2-2; unclear D gene. CDR3 size: 16 residues. Deletions cut 6 bases from V and 3 bases from J, with 17 bases between. Germline assignment: CDR1 MDHEN and CDR2 SYDVKM.

CDR3 sequence reads: CASSIISGVGYGYTF. The DNA of the CDR3 is TGTGCCAGTAGTATCATCTCAGGGGTGGGCTATGGCTACACCTTC. This chain connects TRBV19 to TRBJ1-2; D is perhaps TRBD1 (6 bases). Germline CDR1 and CDR2: LNHDA and SQIVND (reference sequence). V was trimmed by 3 bases and J by 4 bases, leaving 15 bases between them. The CDR3 runs to 15 residues.

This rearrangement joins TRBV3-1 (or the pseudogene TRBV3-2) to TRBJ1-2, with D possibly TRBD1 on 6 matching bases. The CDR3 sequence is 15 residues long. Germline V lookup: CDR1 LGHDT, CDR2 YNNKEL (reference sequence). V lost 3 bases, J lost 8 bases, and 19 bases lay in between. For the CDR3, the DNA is TGTGCCAGCAGCCAGGGGGCTATCCAGTTCCGCGGCTACACCTTC. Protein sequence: CASSQGAIQFRGYTF.

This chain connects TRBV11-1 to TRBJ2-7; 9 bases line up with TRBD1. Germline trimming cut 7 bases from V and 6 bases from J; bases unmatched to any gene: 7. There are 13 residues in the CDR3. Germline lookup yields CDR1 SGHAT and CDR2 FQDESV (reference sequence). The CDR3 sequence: CASTPTGGFEQYF. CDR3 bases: TGTGCCAGCACCCCCACAGGGGGCTTCGAGCAGTACTTC.

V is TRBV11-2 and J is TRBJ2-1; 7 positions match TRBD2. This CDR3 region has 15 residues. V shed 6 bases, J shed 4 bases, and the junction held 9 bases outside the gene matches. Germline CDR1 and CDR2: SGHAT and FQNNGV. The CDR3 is CASSLLATAYNEQFF. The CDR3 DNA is TGTGCCAGCAGTCTACTAGCGACAGCTTACAATGAGCAGTTCTTC.

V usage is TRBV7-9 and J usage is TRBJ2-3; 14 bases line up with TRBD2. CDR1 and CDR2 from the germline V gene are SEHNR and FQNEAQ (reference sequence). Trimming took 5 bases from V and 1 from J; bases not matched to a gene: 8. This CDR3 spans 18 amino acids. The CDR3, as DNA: TGTGCCAGCAGCCCCGGGACTAGCGGGAGACCAGGCACAGATACGCAGTATTTT. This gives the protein CASSPGTSGRPGTDTQYF. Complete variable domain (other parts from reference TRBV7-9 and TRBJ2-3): DTGVSQNPRHKITKRGQNVTFRCDPISEHNRLYWYRQTLGQGPEFLTYFQNEAQLEKSRLLSDRFSAERPKGSFSTLEIQRTEQGDSAMYLCASSPGTSGRPGTDTQYFGPGTRLTVL.

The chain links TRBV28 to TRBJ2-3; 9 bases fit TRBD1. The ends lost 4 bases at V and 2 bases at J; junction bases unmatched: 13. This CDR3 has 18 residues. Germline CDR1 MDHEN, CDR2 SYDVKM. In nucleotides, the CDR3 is TGTGCCAGCAGTTGGGGTCCCGGGACAGGGTCCCTCACAGATACGCAGTATTTT. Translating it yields CASSWGPGTGSLTDTQYF.

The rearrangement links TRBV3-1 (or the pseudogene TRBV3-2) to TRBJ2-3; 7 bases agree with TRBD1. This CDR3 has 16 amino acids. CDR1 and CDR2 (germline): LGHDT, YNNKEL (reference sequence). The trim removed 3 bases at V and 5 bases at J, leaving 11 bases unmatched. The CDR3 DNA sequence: TGTGCCAGCAGCCAGGCTAGGGACAGCTGGGAAGATACGCAGTATTTT. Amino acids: CASSQARDSWEDTQYF.

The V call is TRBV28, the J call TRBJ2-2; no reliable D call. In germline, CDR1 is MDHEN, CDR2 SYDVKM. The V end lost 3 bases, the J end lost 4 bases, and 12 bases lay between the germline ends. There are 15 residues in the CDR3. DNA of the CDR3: TGTGCCAGCAGTTTTCACGGCTCGGGCACCGGGGAGCTGTTTTTT. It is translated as CASSFHGSGTGELFF.

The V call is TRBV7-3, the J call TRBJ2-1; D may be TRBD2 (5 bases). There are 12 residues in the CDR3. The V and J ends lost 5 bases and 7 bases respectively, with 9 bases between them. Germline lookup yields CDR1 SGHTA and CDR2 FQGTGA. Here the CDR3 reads CASSQDSNEQFF. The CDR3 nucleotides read TGTGCCAGCAGCCAGGACTCAAATGAGCAGTTCTTC.

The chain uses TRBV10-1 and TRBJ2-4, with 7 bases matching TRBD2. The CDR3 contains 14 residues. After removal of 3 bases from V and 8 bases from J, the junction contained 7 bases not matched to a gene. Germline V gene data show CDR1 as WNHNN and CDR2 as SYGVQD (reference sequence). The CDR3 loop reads CASSEGGSGDIQYF. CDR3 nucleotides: TGCGCCAGCAGTGAAGGCGGGAGTGGGGACATTCAGTACTTC.